Given below is one T cell receptor beta chain in context. What it binds is not known. Once cultured for about 9 days, the cells underwent separation to obtain CD4+ T cells. Participants were given two doses of BNT162b2 or mRNA-1273 vaccine. Vaccinated recipients, who were negative for nucleocapsid antibodies, had no history of SARS-CoV-2 infection. This entry is derived from a study of vaccination effects on CD4 cells after COVID-19. The assay was immunoSEQ multiplex PCR, and TCRdb's table has in-frame clones only and misses some. The top ten clones hold approximately 2.4% of a sample with some 70,000 clones, approximately 79% of them seen once. The CDR3 spans 13 residues. Trimming took off 2 bases at V and 12 bases at J, with 14 bases between the two ends. Germline V lookup: CDR1 MNHEY, CDR2 SMNVEV (reference sequence).

Here the sequenced sample was CD4+ T cells from PBMCs cultured without peptide, taken after COVID-19 vaccination. This receptor was identified in a human donor who received a COVID-19 vaccine. This chain connects TRBV27 to TRBJ2-1; no firm D call. In nucleotides, the CDR3 is TGTGCCAGCAGTTTAATGACCCCCAGCAGGCAGTTCTTC. It encodes CASSLMTPSRQFF.